Below are 9 T cell receptor beta chains sequenced from a single sample in a study of T cell responses to AZD1222 COVID-19 vaccine. The data were produced by immunoSEQ multiplex PCR, yet TCRdb's version contains in-frame clones alone and is incomplete. The sample contains roughly 76,000 clones, over 75% of which appear only once. The sample was peripheral blood, taken on day 0 of AZD1222 vaccination. The receptors come from an adult in good health.

This clone was seen more than once but under ten times. This chain uses TRBV7-9 with TRBJ1-2, with D hard to call. Trimming left V 6 bases short and J 3 bases short, with 14 bases between. Germline-derived CDR1 and CDR2 are SEHNR and FQNEAQ (reference sequence). This CDR3 contains 14 residues. CDR3 DNA: TGTGCCAGCAGACCCCCCGGGCTGCACTATGGCTACACCTTC. Protein: CASRPPGLHYGYTF.

This clone has only one observation. The chain's CDR3 is CASSLAGTHEKLFF. The CDR3 nucleotides read TGTGCCAGCAGCTTAGCAGGGACCCATGAAAAACTGTTTTTT. The rearrangement joins TRBV11-2 to TRBJ1-4; D may be TRBD1 (5 bases). The CDR3 has 14 amino acids. Germline V gene data show CDR1 as SGHAT and CDR2 as FQNNGV. Trimming removed 1 base at V and 6 bases at J, with 9 bases between.

This chain links TRBV11-3 with TRBJ2-5; 7 nucleotides agree with TRBD2. J gave up 5 bases and V 8 bases, and 8 bases lay outside the gene matches. CDR3 length: 13 amino acids. The germline V gene encodes CDR1 SGHNT and CDR2 YENEEA. CDR3 protein: CASQRGSGETQYF. The CDR3 DNA sequence: TGTGCCAGCCAACGCGGGAGTGGGGAGACCCAGTACTTC. The full variable domain, in which reference TRBV11-3 and TRBJ2-5 provide the parts outside the CDR3, is EAGVVQSPRYKIIEKKQPVAFWCNPISGHNTLYWYLQNLGQGPELLIRYENEEAVDDSQLPKDRFSAERLKGVDSTLKIQPAELGDSAVYLCASQRGSGETQYFGPGTRLLVL.

The chain has TRBV4-1 and TRBJ2-5; 15 bases align to TRBD2. The germline V gene encodes CDR1 MGHRA and CDR2 YSYEKL. The CDR3 extends over 18 amino acids. The J segment lost 7 bases and the V segment lost 4 bases, leaving 13 bases of the junction unmatched. CDR3 DNA: TGCGCCAGCAGCCCCGGACTAGCGGGGGGGAAAAGGTCGTGGACCCAGTACTTC. Translated: CASSPGLAGGKRSWTQYF.

The V and J genes are TRBV2 and TRBJ2-5; TRBD1 matches at 9 bases. The CDR3 is 18 amino acids. Trimming removed 2 bases from V and 5 bases from J; junction bases left unmatched: 15. Germline loops: CDR1 SNHLY, CDR2 FYNNEI. The CDR3 is CASSEPFRWDRAPETQYF. CDR3 bases: TGTGCCAGCAGTGAACCCTTCCGCTGGGACAGGGCCCCGGAGACCCAGTACTTC. The full variable domain, rest sourced from reference TRBV2 and TRBJ2-5, is EPEVTQTPSHQVTQMGQEVILRCVPISNHLYFYWYRQILGQKVEFLVSFYNNEISEKSEIFDDQFSVERPDGSNFTLKIRSTKLEDSAMYFCASSEPFRWDRAPETQYFGPGTRLLVL.

This rearrangement joins TRBV30 to TRBJ1-5, with D perhaps matching TRBD1 (5 bases). The CDR3 is 14 amino acids. The germline V and J ends were trimmed by 2 bases and 6 bases, with 14 bases remaining between them. Germline CDR1 is GTSNPN and CDR2 is SVGIG (reference sequence). The CDR3 sequence: CAWSSGRAVQPQHF. The DNA for the CDR3 is TGTGCCTGGAGTTCTGGCAGGGCAGTTCAGCCCCAGCATTTT.

In its sample, this clone was seen once. The V and J genes are TRBV5-1 and TRBJ2-7; perhaps TRBD2 as D (5 bases). CDR1 is SGHRS and CDR2 is YFSETQ in the germline V gene. V lost 1 base to trimming and J lost 0 bases, with 14 bases between them. The CDR3 spans 16 residues. The CDR3 sequence: CASSLIGLMASYEQYV. Here the CDR3 DNA reads TGCGCCAGCAGCTTGATAGGACTGATGGCCTCCTACGAGCAGTACGTC.

The rearrangement joins TRBV19 to TRBJ2-6; 8 bases agree with TRBD2. V dropped 6 bases and J dropped 2; count of bases not matched to a gene: 18. The CDR3 length is 20 residues. CDR1 is LNHDA and CDR2 is SQIVND in the germline V gene (reference sequence). This CDR3 is CASSPLVGRAAIAGANVLTF. The CDR3 region has the DNA TGTGCCAGTAGCCCCCTCGTCGGGAGGGCCGCTATCGCTGGGGCCAACGTCCTGACTTTC. The full variable domain, in which reference TRBV19 and TRBJ2-6 provide the parts outside the CDR3, is DGGITQSPKYLFRKEGQNVTLSCEQNLNHDAMYWYRQDPGQGLRLIYYSQIVNDFQKGDIAEGYSVSREKKESFPLTVTSAQKNPTAFYLCASSPLVGRAAIAGANVLTFGAGSRLTVL.

The V call is TRBV5-1, the J call TRBJ1-1; D uncertain. This CDR3 comprises 16 residues. Germline CDR1 reads SGHRS; CDR2 reads YFSETQ. Trimming took 4 bases from V and 6 from J, leaving 22 bases between them. CDR3 in amino acids: CASSPARDRWVPEAFF. Here the CDR3 DNA reads TGCGCCAGCAGCCCAGCCCGAGATAGGTGGGTACCTGAAGCTTTCTTT.